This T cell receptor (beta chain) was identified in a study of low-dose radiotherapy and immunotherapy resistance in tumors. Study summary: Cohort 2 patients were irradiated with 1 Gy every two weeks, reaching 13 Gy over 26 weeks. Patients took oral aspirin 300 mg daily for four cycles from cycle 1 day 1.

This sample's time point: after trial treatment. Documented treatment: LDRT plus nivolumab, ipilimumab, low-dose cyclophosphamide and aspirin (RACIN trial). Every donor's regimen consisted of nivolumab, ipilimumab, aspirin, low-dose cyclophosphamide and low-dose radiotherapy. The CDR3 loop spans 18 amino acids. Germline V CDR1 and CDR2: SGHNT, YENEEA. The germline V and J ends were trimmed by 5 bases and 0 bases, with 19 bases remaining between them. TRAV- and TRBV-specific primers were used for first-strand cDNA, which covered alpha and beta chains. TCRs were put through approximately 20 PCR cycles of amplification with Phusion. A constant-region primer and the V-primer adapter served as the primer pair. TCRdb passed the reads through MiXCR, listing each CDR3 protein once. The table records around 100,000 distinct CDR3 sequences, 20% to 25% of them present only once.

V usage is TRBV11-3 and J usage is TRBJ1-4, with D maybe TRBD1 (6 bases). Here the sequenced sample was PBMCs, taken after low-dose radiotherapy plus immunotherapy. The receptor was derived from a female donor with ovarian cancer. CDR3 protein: CASSQWAGGRATNEKLFF. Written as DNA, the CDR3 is TGTGCCAGCAGCCAATGGGCGGGGGGCCGTGCAACTAATGAAAAACTGTTTTTT. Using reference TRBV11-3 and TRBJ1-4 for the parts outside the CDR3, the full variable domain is EAGVVQSPRYKIIEKKQPVAFWCNPISGHNTLYWYLQNLGQGPELLIRYENEEAVDDSQLPKDRFSAERLKGVDSTLKIQPAELGDSAVYLCASSQWAGGRATNEKLFFGSGTQLSVL.